A selection of T cell receptor beta chains follows, all from one sample in a study of cytomegalovirus exposure and HLA in healthy donors. Sequencing was performed with immunoSEQ multiplex PCR; in TCRdb, only in-frame clones are kept and a portion is missing. The sample includes 100,000 to 150,000 clones, around four fifths of them seen just once. The sequenced material came from PBMCs. The origin of the receptors is a boy aged 2 to 9 in good health and CMV-seronegative. Each CDR3 is given with its conserved first and last residue. Each record gives: D gene, V gene, CDR3 length, clone size, J gene, CDR3 DNA, CDR3 protein. The D gene is left open where the match is weak. Only some rows state a clone size, as once, few, many or a class for expanded clones.

>.|TRBV4-2|15|.|TRBJ2-7
TGTGCCAGCAGCCACGACTCAGGGGATAGGGGCGAGCAGTACTTC
CASSHDSGDRGEQYF
>.|TRBV14|15|few|TRBJ2-1
TGTGCCAGCAGCCAAGTTCTGGGGGGTACGAATGAGCAGTTCTTC
CASSQVLGGTNEQFF
>.|TRBV4-1|13|.|TRBJ2-5
TGCGCCAGCAGCCAAGGTCTCCAAGAGACCCAGTACTTC
CASSQGLQETQYF
>.|TRBV5-4|14|.|TRBJ1-6
TGTGCCAGCAGCCGGGGGGCAGGGAATTCACCCCTCCACTTT
CASSRGAGNSPLHF
>TRBD1|TRBV7-2|14|.|TRBJ2-7
TGTGCCAGCAGCCCTGACAGGGGGGCGAACGAGCAGTACTTC
CASSPDRGANEQYF
>.|TRBV6-4|17|.|TRBJ2-6
TGTGCCAGCAGTGAAGGAGACAGTTCCTCTGGGGCCAACGTCCTGACTTTC
CASSEGDSSSGANVLTF
>TRBD1|TRBV7-9|17|.|TRBJ1-1
TGTTCCAGCAGGCCTCTTTCTGACAGGGACGGGAACACTGAAGCTTTCTTT
CSSRPLSDRDGNTEAFF
>.|TRBV5-4|15|.|TRBJ2-5
TGTGCCAGCAGGGCCGAGAGGCAGTACCAAGAGACCCAGTACTTC
CASRAERQYQETQYF
>.|TRBV7-2|12|.|TRBJ1-5
TGTGCCAGCAGCTTTGACATTCAGCCCCAGCATTTT
CASSFDIQPQHF
>.|TRBV7-3|14|.|TRBJ2-1
TGTGCCAGCAGTTCGGACATATTAGACAATGAGCAGTTCTTC
CASSSDILDNEQFF
>.|TRBV4-1|15|.|TRBJ2-1
TGCGCCAGCAGCCGATTAGCTACGCTTTACAATGAGCAGTTCTTC
CASSRLATLYNEQFF
>.|TRBV21-1|15|.|TRBJ2-7
TGTGCCAGCCCTCCCCTGGGCCAGGGCATCTGGGAGCAGTACTTC
CASPPLGQGIWEQYF
>.|TRBV6-1|15|.|TRBJ1-4
TGTGCCAGCAAGCACCACTTGCCGCCTAATGAAAAACTGTTTTTT
CASKHHLPPNEKLFF
>TRBD1|TRBV27|14|.|TRBJ2-5
TGTGCCAGCCAACCCGGACAGGGGGAAGAGACCCAGTACTTC
CASQPGQGEETQYF
>.|TRBV5-1|14|.|TRBJ2-3
TGCGCCAGCAGCTTGGACAGGACCACAGATACGCAGTATTTT
CASSLDRTTDTQYF
>.|TRBV7-6|14|.|TRBJ2-3
TGTGCCAGCAGCCAACCACTCCTCCCAGATACGCAGTATTTT
CASSQPLLPDTQYF
>.|TRBV6-4|16|.|TRBJ2-2
TGTGCCAGCAGTGACTCTTCCTGGTACAGCACCGGGGAGCTGTTTTTT
CASSDSSWYSTGELFF
>.|TRBV4-2|18|.|TRBJ2-1
TGTGCCAGCAGCCAAGAATTATCTAGCATAGGCTTCTACAATGAGCAGTTCTTC
CASSQELSSIGFYNEQFF
>TRBD1|TRBV6-1|14|.|TRBJ2-2
TGTGCCAGCCCAGACAGGGAGAACACCGGGGAGCTGTTTTTT
CASPDRENTGELFF
>.|TRBV4-3|16|.|TRBJ2-1
TGCGCCAGCAGCCAAGATCTGGGGGGGCGATACAATGAGCAGTTCTTC
CASSQDLGGRYNEQFF
>.|TRBV6-5|13|.|TRBJ1-2
TGTGCCAGCAGTTACGGCAGGGGATATGGCTACACCTTC
CASSYGRGYGYTF
>.|TRBV19|12|.|TRBJ1-2
TGTGCCAGTAGTCTGGGAGGCAGCGGCTACACCTTC
CASSLGGSGYTF
>TRBD1|TRBV25-1|15|.|TRBJ2-1
TGTGCCAGCAGTCCGCCTTTGGGACAGGGGAGTGAGCAGTTCTTC
CASSPPLGQGSEQFF
>.|TRBV30|12|.|TRBJ2-7
TGTGCCTGGAGTTCTAGCCCCGGCGGGCAGTACTTC
CAWSSSPGGQYF
>TRBD2|TRBV9|15|.|TRBJ2-5
TGTGCCAGCAGCGTAAATCGGGAGGGGGAGGAGACCCAGTACTTC
CASSVNREGEETQYF